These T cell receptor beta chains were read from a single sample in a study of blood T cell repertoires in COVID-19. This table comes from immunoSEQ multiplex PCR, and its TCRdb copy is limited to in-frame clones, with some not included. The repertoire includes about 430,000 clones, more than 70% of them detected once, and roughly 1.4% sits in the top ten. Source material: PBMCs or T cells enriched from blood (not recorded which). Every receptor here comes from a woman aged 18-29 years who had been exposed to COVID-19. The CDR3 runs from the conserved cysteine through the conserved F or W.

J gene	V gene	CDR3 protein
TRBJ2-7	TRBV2	CASSEVIHGLAGVVSEQYF
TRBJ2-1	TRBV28	CASSLGLAAFF
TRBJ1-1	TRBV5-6	CASSLKRQGGPNTEAFF
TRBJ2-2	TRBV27	CASTQRRGNGELFF
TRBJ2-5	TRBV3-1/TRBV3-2	CASSPHPGQGASETQYF
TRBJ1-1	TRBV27	CASSSRGRDEAFF
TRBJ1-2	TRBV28	CASSLPLVAGNYGYTF
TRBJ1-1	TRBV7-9	CASSLLDTLGAFF
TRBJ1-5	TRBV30	CAWDRGRNQPQHF
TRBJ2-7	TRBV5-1	CASSLAATGLSYEQYF
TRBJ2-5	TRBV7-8	CASSLRFAGKPSQETQYF
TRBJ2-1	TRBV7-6	CASSQAGFQFF
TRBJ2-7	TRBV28	CASSEPGQGGHEQYF
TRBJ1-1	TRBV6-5	CASSSPTTGMNTEAFF
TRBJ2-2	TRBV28	CASSTIRNAGELFF
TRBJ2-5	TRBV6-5	CASTLARQRGETQYF
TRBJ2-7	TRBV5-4	CASSLVRETGEQYF
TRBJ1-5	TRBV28	CASSLTADSSNQPQHF
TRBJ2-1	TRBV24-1	CATSDLNRGGFHNEQFF
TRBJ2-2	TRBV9	CASTEQGAGTGELFF
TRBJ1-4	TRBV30	CAWSVEGQGRDNEKLFF
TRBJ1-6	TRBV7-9	CASSFGGDISPLHF
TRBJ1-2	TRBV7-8	CASSYGQGQYYTF
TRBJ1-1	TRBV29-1	CSANAGGMNTEAFF
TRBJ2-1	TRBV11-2	CASSSKPGTPGGFGEQFF
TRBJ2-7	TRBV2	CASSGQGLAGANF
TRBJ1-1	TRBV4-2	CASSQDSEAFF
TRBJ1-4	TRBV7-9	CASPEGVETNEKLFF
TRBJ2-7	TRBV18	CASSPGTGGHYEQYF
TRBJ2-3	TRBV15	CATSGRGDTQYF
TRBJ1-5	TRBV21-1	CASRGQSHSNQPQHF
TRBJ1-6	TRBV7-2	CAVGQGSSYNSPLHF
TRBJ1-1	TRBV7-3	CASSSRGESEAFF
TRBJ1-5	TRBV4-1	CASSQDPGIVNQPQHF
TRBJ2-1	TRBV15	CATSSGLAGDEQFF
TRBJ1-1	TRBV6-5	CASSLQGGGTEAFF
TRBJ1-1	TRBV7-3	CASRFQGAPGTEAFF
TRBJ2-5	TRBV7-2	CASSLKSNRETQYF
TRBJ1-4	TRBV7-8	CASSRDRISNEKLFF
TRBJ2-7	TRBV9	CASSGTGRASYEQYF
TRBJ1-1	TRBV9	CASTAGANTEAFF
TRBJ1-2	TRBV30	CACVWGGPRGYTF
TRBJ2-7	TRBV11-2	CASSLGGGLYEQYF